This entry lists 22 T cell receptor beta chains sequenced from one sample in a study of beta chain features in type 1 diabetes. The whole isolated RNA underwent reverse transcription, so sequencing captured expressed TCRB transcripts. Libraries were prepared by immunoSEQ multiplex PCR; TCRdb keeps only in-frame clonotypes and omits some of them. The sample includes roughly 450,000 clones, 9.5% to 12% of them seen just once. The sample consisted of naive CD4+ T cells from blood. These receptors originate from a woman aged 18 to 35 in good health.

This clone was picked up one time. The V and J genes are TRBV5-7 and TRBJ1-4; unclear D gene. TRBV5-7 qualifies as an ORF whose function is uncertain. Trimming pared 4 bases from V and 2 bases from J, leaving 9 bases between. The CDR3 has 14 residues. CDR3 DNA sequence: TGTGCCAGCAGCGAGACCGACACTAATGAAAAACTGTTTTTT. This encodes CASSETDTNEKLFF.

V usage is TRBV5-1 and J usage is TRBJ1-5; 9 bases align to TRBD1. CDR1 SGHRS and CDR2 YFSETQ come from the germline V gene. The CDR3 runs 15 residues. V gave up 4 bases and J gave up 5 bases; unmatched junction bases: 7. CDR3 sequence: CASSEGDRADQPQHF. The CDR3 DNA reads as TGCGCCAGCAGCGAAGGGGACAGGGCTGATCAGCCCCAGCATTTT.

This clone was recorded at least ten times. The chain employs TRBV7-6 and TRBJ2-4; unclear D gene. Germline V CDR1 and CDR2: SGHVS, FNYEAQ. Trimming stripped 5 bases from V and 4 bases from J, with 12 bases between. The CDR3 covers 14 residues. The CDR3 bases are TGTGCCAGCAGCGATCGATTTGGGAAAAACATTCAGTACTTC. Translating gives CASSDRFGKNIQYF. Full variable domain (rest looked up from reference TRBV7-6 and TRBJ2-4): GAGVSQSPRYKVTKRGQDVALRCDPISGHVSLYWYRQALGQGPEFLTYFNYEAQQDKSGLPNDRFSAERPEGSISTLTIQRTEQRDSAMYRCASSDRFGKNIQYFGAGTRLSVL.

This clone occurred a few times. The gene calls are TRBV20-1 and TRBJ2-7; D is ambiguous. The CDR3 consists of 11 residues. CDR1 and CDR2 from the germline V gene are DFQATT and SNEGSKA (reference sequence). Between the trimmed V and J ends, which lost 6 bases and 4 bases, there was a span of 10 bases. Here the CDR3 reads CSAQGVYEQYF. Written as DNA, the CDR3 is TGCAGTGCCCAAGGCGTTTACGAGCAGTACTTC.

This clone has a handful of counts. This sequence joins TRBV7-9 and TRBJ1-2; no clear D. This CDR3 is built from 12 residues. CDR1 is SEHNR, CDR2 FQNEAQ, per germline (reference sequence). V dropped 4 bases and J dropped 5 bases, with 8 bases sitting between them. The chain's CDR3 is CASSSGDYGYTF. CDR3 nucleotide sequence: TGTGCCAGCAGCTCCGGGGATTATGGCTACACCTTC.

This clone came up a few times. The CDR3 DNA follows: TGTGCCAGCAGTTCGGGACAGGGAACTGTCACTGAAGCTTTCTTT. This encodes CASSSGQGTVTEAFF. The chain links TRBV6-6 to TRBJ1-1; 9 bases fit TRBD1. The CDR3 covers 15 residues. The junction had 7 bases not matched to a gene; V was cut back by 4 bases and J by 4 bases. In germline, CDR1 is MNHNY, CDR2 SVGAGI (reference sequence).

A few counts support this clone. This chain joins TRBV4-1 and TRBJ1-5; 9 bases are a match to TRBD1. Per germline, CDR1 MGHRA and CDR2 YSYEKL. Trimming at V came to 0 bases and at J to 5 bases, leaving 8 bases not matched to a gene. This CDR3 has 17 residues. The CDR3: CASSQEKLGTGHQPQHF. CDR3 nucleotide sequence: TGCGCCAGCAGCCAAGAAAAGCTCGGGACAGGGCATCAGCCCCAGCATTTT.

This clone was recorded a few times. In nucleotides, the CDR3 is TGTGCCAGTAGTATCCCCGGTAAGACTGGGGCCAACGTCCTGACTTTC. It is translated as CASSIPGKTGANVLTF. The chain uses TRBV19 and TRBJ2-6; no firm D call. Germline V gene sequence: CDR1 LNHDA, CDR2 SQIVND (reference sequence). This CDR3 contains 16 residues. V lost 3 bases, J lost 2 bases, and 11 bases lay in between.

The V gene is TRBV30, the J gene TRBJ1-1; weak D call: TRBD1 (5 bases). The CDR3 extends over 18 amino acids. Trimming stripped 2 bases from V and 4 bases from J, with 26 bases between. The germline V gene has CDR1 GTSNPN and CDR2 SVGIG (reference sequence). CDR3 amino acids: CAWSPHGADLGTVTEAFF. Written as DNA, the CDR3 is TGTGCCTGGAGTCCTCATGGGGCGGATTTGGGAACGGTCACTGAAGCTTTCTTT.

The chain is built from TRBV27 and TRBJ2-3; 7 bases are a match to TRBD1. V was clipped by 0 bases and J by 6 bases; unmatched bases: 0. Germline CDR1 is MNHEY and CDR2 is SMNVEV (reference sequence). The CDR3 is 13 residues long. The CDR3 sequence: CASSLSRGDTQYF. CDR3 coding DNA: TGTGCCAGCAGTTTATCCAGGGGGGATACGCAGTATTTT.

Details on this clone: In the same sample, other DNA sequences code for this CDR3. The J gene is TRBJ2-1, the V gene TRBV29-1; 9 nucleotides align to TRBD1. Germline CDR1 SQVTM, CDR2 ANQGSEA. With 7 bases clipped from V and 2 bases from J, the junction kept 3 bases outside the gene matches. The CDR3 totals 13 residues. CDR3 DNA sequence: TGCAGCGCGAGACAGGGGGCCTACAATGAGCAGTTCTTC. This encodes CSARQGAYNEQFF.

This clone has only a few counts. The rearrangement uses TRBV5-4 and TRBJ1-2; 10 nucleotides align to TRBD1. The CDR3 loop spans 14 amino acids. The ends lost 4 bases at V and 7 bases at J; junction bases unmatched: 7. Germline V gene data show CDR1 as SGHNT and CDR2 as YYREEE (reference sequence). As DNA, the CDR3 is TGTGCCAGCAGCCAAGCAGGGACAGGGGCTGGCTACACCTTC. Protein product: CASSQAGTGAGYTF.

The V call is TRBV23-1, the J call TRBJ2-7; 8 nucleotides match TRBD2. TRBV23-1 is marked as an open reading frame, function uncertain. Losses at the gene ends were 3 bases for V and 2 bases for J; bases not matched to a gene: 24. The CDR3 loop spans 21 amino acids. CDR3 amino acids: CASSHRQILNAQLGRAYEQYV. Here the CDR3 DNA reads TGCGCCAGCAGTCATAGACAGATTCTGAACGCCCAACTCGGGAGGGCCTACGAGCAGTACGTC.

This chain uses TRBV27 with TRBJ2-5, with a tentative D call TRBD2 (5 bases). Germline V gene sequence: CDR1 MNHEY, CDR2 SMNVEV (reference sequence). Trimming pared 5 bases from V and 5 bases from J, leaving 18 bases between. The CDR3 length is 15 residues. The CDR3 loop is CASSPGDPAEETQYF. The CDR3 DNA reads TGTGCCAGCAGTCCCGGGGATCCCGCAGAGGAGACCCAGTACTTC.

The chain joins TRBV25-1 to TRBJ2-4; possible D gene TRBD2, 6 bases. The CDR3 extends over 16 amino acids. CDR1 MGHDK and CDR2 SYGVNS come from the germline V gene. Trimming cost V 6 bases and J 8 bases, with 23 bases left between them. The CDR3 bases are TGTGCCAGCAGGCACTTCACGGGAAAGGGAGGATACATTCAGTACTTC. Translated: CASRHFTGKGGYIQYF.

This clone has more than one count but fewer than ten. This rearrangement joins TRBV7-9 to TRBJ1-2; weak D call: TRBD1 (5 bases). Trimming removed 1 base from V and 8 bases from J, with 17 bases in between. The length of the CDR3 is 15 residues. The V gene's germline CDR1 is SEHNR and CDR2 FQNEAQ (reference sequence). This CDR3 reads CASSLELIDRGGYTF. The DNA for the CDR3 is TGTGCCAGCAGCTTAGAACTTATCGACAGAGGAGGCTACACCTTC.

Worth noting for this clone: A much larger clone lies a single base off, so this may be a read error. Other DNA sequences in this specimen translate into the identical CDR3. The V call is TRBV7-9, the J call TRBJ2-3; D gene unclear. V lost 6 bases and J lost 2, with 3 bases in between. Germline loops: CDR1 SEHNR, CDR2 FQNEAQ (reference sequence). There are 11 residues in the CDR3. The CDR3 loop is CASSHTDTQYF. The CDR3 bases are TGTGCCAGCAGTCACACAGATACGCAGTATTTT.

The chain recombines TRBV9 with TRBJ1-4; 7 positions agree with TRBD1. CDR3 length: 15 residues. With 3 bases clipped from V and 7 bases from J, the junction kept 9 bases outside the gene matches. The germline gives CDR1 SGDLS, CDR2 YYNGEE. The CDR3 here is CASSAQTGKVEKLFF. The CDR3 DNA reads TGTGCCAGCAGCGCGCAGACAGGGAAGGTTGAAAAACTGTTTTTT.

This clone came up a few times. The chain recombines TRBV7-6 with TRBJ2-7; D possibly matches TRBD1 or TRBD2 (5 bases each). Trimming cost V 5 bases and J 6 bases, with 11 bases left between them. CDR3 length: 12 residues. Germline V CDR1 and CDR2: SGHVS, FNYEAQ. CDR3 residues: CASSVRDGEQYV. The CDR3 region has the DNA TGTGCCAGCAGCGTCCGGGACGGCGAGCAGTACGTC.

This clone was counted only a few times. The chain joins TRBV4-2 to TRBJ2-4; D possibly uses TRBD1 or TRBD2 (5 bases each). The CDR3 is 17 residues long. Germline-derived CDR1 and CDR2 are LGHNA and YNFKEQ. Deletions cut 0 bases from V and 2 bases from J, with 14 bases between. The CDR3 DNA sequence: TGTGCCAGCAGCCAAGATGGGGGATGGGCGACCAAAAACATTCAGTACTTC. Protein sequence: CASSQDGGWATKNIQYF.

The chain joins TRBV27 to TRBJ2-7; 8 bases are a match to TRBD1. This CDR3 has 15 amino acids. CDR1 and CDR2 (germline): MNHEY, SMNVEV (reference sequence). V trimming: 5 bases; J trimming: 0 bases; junction bases outside the gene matches: 6. The CDR3 bases are TGTGCCAGCAGTCCAAGGACAGGGAGCTCCTACGAGCAGTACTTC. This sequence encodes CASSPRTGSSYEQYF.

This sequence joins TRBV9 and TRBJ1-2, with D possibly matching TRBD1 (5 bases). Deletions cut 1 base from V and 4 bases from J, with 11 bases between. This CDR3 contains 14 residues. Per germline, CDR1 SGDLS and CDR2 YYNGEE. The CDR3 nucleotides read TGTGCCAGCAGCGTAAGTTCAGGGCCCTATGGCTACACCTTC. Protein: CASSVSSGPYGYTF.